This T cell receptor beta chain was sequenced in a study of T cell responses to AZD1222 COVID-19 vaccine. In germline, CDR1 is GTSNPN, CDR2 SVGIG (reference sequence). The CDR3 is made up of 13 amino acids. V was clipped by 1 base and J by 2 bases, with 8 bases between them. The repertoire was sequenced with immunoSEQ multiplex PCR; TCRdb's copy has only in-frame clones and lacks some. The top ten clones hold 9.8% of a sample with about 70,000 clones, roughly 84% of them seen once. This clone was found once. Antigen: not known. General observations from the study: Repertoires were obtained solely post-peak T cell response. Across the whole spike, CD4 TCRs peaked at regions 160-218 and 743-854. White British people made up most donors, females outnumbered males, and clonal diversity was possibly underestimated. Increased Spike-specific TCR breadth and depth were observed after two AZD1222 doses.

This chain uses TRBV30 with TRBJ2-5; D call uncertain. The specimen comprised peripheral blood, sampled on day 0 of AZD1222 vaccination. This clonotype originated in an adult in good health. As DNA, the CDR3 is TGTGCCTGGAGTGGACACACACAAGAGACCCAGTACTTC. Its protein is CAWSGHTQETQYF.